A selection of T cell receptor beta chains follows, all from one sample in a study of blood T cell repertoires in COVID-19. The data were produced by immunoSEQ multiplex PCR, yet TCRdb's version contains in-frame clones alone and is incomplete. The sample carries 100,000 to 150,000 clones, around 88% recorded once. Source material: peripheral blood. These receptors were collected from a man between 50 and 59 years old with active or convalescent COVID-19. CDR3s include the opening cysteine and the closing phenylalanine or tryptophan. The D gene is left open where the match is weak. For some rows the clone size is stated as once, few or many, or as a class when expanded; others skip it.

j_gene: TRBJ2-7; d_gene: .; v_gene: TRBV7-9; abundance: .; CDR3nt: TGTGCCAGCAGCGGCAGGGGCGGATACTCCTACGAGCAGTACTTC; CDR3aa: CASSGRGGYSYEQYF
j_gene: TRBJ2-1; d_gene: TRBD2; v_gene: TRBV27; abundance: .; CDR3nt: TGTGCCAGCTGTAGACTAGCGGGGGGGCTCAACAATGAGCAGTTCTTC; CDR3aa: CASCRLAGGLNNEQFF
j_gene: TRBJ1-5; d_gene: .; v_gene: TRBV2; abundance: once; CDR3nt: TGTGCCAGCAGGAGGGAGGGGCAGCCCCAGCATTTT; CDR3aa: CASRREGQPQHF
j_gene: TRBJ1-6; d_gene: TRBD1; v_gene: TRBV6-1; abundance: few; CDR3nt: TGTGCCAGCAGTGAACTCTTTCAGGGGGATAATTCACCCCTCCACTTT; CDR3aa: CASSELFQGDNSPLHF
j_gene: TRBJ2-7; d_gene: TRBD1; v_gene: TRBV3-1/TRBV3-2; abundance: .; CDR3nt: TGTGCCAGCAGCTACGGGACAGGGGGCGGTTACGAGCAGTACTTC; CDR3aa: CASSYGTGGGYEQYF
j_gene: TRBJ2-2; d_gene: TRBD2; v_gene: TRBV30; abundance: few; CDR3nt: TGTGCCTGGAGTGGACTAGCGGGATCGGGCACCGGGGAGCTGTTTTTT; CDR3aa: CAWSGLAGSGTGELFF
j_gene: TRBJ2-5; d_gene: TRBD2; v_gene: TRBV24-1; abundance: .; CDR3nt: TGTGCCACCAGTGACCCCTCTCGGGGGGGCCCGGAGACCCAGTACTTC; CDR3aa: CATSDPSRGGPETQYF
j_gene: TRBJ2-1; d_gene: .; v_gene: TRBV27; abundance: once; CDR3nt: TGTGCCAGCAGTTTATGGGCAGGGTACAATGAGCAGTTCTTC; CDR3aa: CASSLWAGYNEQFF
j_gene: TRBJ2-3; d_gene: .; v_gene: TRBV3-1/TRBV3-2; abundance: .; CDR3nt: TGTGCCAGCAGCAAGAGACTAGACATAAACACAGATACGCAGTATTTT; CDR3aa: CASSKRLDINTDTQYF
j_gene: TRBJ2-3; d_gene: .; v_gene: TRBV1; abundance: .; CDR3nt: TGCACCAGCAGCCAAGATAGGGACAGCCGAACGGATACGCAGTATTTT; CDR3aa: CTSSQDRDSRTDTQYF
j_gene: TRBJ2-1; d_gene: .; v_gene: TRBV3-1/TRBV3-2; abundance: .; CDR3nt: TGTGCCAGCAGCCAAGGAGGGGGCAATGAGCAGTTCTTC; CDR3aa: CASSQGGGNEQFF
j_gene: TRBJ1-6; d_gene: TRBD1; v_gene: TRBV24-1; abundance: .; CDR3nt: TGTGCCACCAGTGATTTGCATATACTTGAACAGGGGGCGATGTCCTCCTATAATTCACCCCTCCACTTT; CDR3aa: CATSDLHILEQGAMSSYNSPLHF
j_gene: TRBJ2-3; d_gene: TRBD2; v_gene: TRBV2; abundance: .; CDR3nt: TGTGCCAGCAGGGCAAAAGCGGGATCTAGCACAGATACGCAGTATTTT; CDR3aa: CASRAKAGSSTDTQYF
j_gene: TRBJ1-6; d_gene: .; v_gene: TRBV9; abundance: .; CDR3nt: TGTGCCAGCAGCGCCCTTCTTGGCACCCTCCACTTT; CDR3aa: CASSALLGTLHF
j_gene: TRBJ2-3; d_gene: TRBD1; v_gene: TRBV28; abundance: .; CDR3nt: TGTGCCAGCATCCGACAGGGGCGTTCAGATACGCAGTATTTT; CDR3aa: CASIRQGRSDTQYF
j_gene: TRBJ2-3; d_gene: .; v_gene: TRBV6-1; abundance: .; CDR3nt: TGTGCCAGCAGTGAAGTGCGGGCTTCTTACACAGATACGCAGTATTTT; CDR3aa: CASSEVRASYTDTQYF
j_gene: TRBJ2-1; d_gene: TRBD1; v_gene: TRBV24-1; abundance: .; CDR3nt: TGTGCCACCAGTGATTTGGGGACAGGGAGGGTTAATGAGCAGTTCTTC; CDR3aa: CATSDLGTGRVNEQFF
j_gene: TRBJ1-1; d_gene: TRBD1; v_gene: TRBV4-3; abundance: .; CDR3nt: TGCGCCAGCAGCCAGGGGACAGCGAACACTGAAGCTTTCTTT; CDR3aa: CASSQGTANTEAFF
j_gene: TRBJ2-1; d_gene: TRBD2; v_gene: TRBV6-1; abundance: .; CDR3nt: TGTGCCAGCAGTGAAGGGCTAGCGGGGTCCCGGTCCTACAATGAGCAGTTCTTC; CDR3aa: CASSEGLAGSRSYNEQFF
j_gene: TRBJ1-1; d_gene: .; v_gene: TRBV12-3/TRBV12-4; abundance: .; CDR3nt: TGTGCCAGCAGTCAGGACACTGAAGCTTTCTTT; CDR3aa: CASSQDTEAFF
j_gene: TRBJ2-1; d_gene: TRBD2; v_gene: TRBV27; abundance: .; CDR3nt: TGTGCCAGCAGTTTACGAAGTGGAGGGACTAGCGGCCTTCGGAATGAGCAGTTCTTC; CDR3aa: CASSLRSGGTSGLRNEQFF
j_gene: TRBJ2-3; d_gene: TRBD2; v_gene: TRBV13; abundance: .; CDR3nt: TGTGCCAGCAGCTTAGACTTAAGCGGGAGAAGCACAGATACGCAGTATTTT; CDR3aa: CASSLDLSGRSTDTQYF